The 28 T cell receptor beta chains reported below all come from one sample, sequenced in a study of Graves' ophthalmopathy and Graves' hyperthyroidism. Amplification of TCR beta CDR3 regions used RNA transcripts. Following a first-round RT-PCR that used HTBI primers, a second-round multiplex PCR was carried out. One entry per CDR3 protein results from TCRdb running MiXCR on the multiplex PCR reads. This table holds about 600,000 distinct CDR3 sequences, approximately 35% found once. The sequencing input was peripheral blood or thyroid tissue (not recorded which). The source of these receptors is an adult man with Graves' hyperthyroidism.

There are many counts of this clonotype. This rearrangement joins TRBV10-3 to TRBJ2-6; 7 bases match TRBD1. After removal of 0 bases from V and 4 bases from J, the junction contained 6 bases not matched to a gene. The germline V gene encodes CDR1 ENHRY and CDR2 SYGVKD. The CDR3 has 17 residues. The CDR3, as DNA: TGTGCCATCAGTGAGTCGAGACAGGGCGCCGGGGCCAACGTCCTGACTTTC. As protein: CAISESRQGAGANVLTF.

The genes are TRBV5-1 and TRBJ1-2, with D uncertain. Germline V gene data show CDR1 as SGHRS and CDR2 as YFSETQ. The V end was cut by 0 bases, the J end by 5 bases, with 11 bases between. CDR3 length: 14 residues. CDR3 sequence: CASSLDSSKYGYTF. DNA of the CDR3: TGCGCCAGCAGCTTGGATAGTTCCAAGTATGGCTACACCTTC.

In regard to this clonotype: A much bigger clone sits one base away, suggesting this may be a read error. No conserved phenylalanine or tryptophan is present at the end of the CDR3, so a read error is the likely explanation. This chain links TRBV10-3 with TRBJ1-2; the D is unclear. CDR1 and CDR2 (germline): ENHRY, SYGVKD. CDR3 size: 14 residues. The CDR3 here is CASSGKTVLDGYTS. Written as DNA, the CDR3 is TGTGCCAGCAGTGGAAAGACGGTACTTGATGGCTACACCTCC.

At least ten counts were recorded for this clonotype. The V call is TRBV5-6, the J call TRBJ1-5, with no clear D. The V end lost 0 bases, the J end lost 6 bases, and 7 bases lay between the germline ends. CDR1 and CDR2 (germline): SGHDT, YYEEEE. The CDR3 extends over 13 amino acids. The CDR3 nucleotides are TGTGCCAGCAGCTTGGGGGTTGGTCAGCCCCAGCATTTT. This translates into CASSLGVGQPQHF.

The rearrangement links TRBV7-2 to TRBJ2-7; 12 nucleotides match TRBD2. The ends lost 1 base at V and 5 bases at J; junction bases unmatched: 6. This CDR3 has 16 amino acids. CDR1 is SGHTA, CDR2 FQGNSA, per germline. The CDR3 sequence: CASSLVTSGSRNEQYF. The CDR3 DNA is TGTGCCAGCAGCTTAGTGACTAGCGGGAGTAGGAACGAGCAGTACTTC.

The chain has TRBV12-3 or TRBV12-4 and TRBJ1-3; 9 positions match TRBD1. This CDR3 region has 16 residues. V lost 6 bases to trimming and J lost 4 bases; unmatched junction nucleotides: 10. The CDR3 DNA reads TGTGCCAGCAGCCTCCAACAGGGGGCGCGAGGAAACACCATATATTTT. The encoded protein is CASSLQQGARGNTIYF.

This clonotype was recorded a few times. The chain uses TRBV19 and TRBJ1-2, with no clear D. CDR3 length: 12 residues. V gave up 7 bases and J gave up 7 bases, with 13 bases separating them. The V gene's germline CDR1 is LNHDA and CDR2 SQIVND (reference sequence). The chain's CDR3 is CASIGSGTGYTF. CDR3 in DNA: TGTGCCAGTATCGGAAGCGGAACTGGCTACACCTTC.

This clonotype appeared a few times. A much larger clone is a single base away; this may be a read error. Here the CDR3 omits its conserved ending phenylalanine or tryptophan, so a read error is the likely source. The chain employs TRBV6-5 and TRBJ1-2; D is uncertain. V was pared by 8 bases and J by 1 base, with 8 bases between. This CDR3 region has 12 residues. Germline CDR1 is MNHEY and CDR2 is SVGAGI. The CDR3 sequence: CASRRNNYGYTL. As DNA, the CDR3 is TGTGCCAGCCGGAGGAATAACTATGGCTACACCTTG.

The chain couples TRBV7-9 to TRBJ2-7; 7 nucleotides align to TRBD2. The CDR3 has 14 residues. CDR1 is SEHNR and CDR2 is FQNEAQ in the germline V gene (reference sequence). With V trimmed by 1 base and J by 3 bases, 3 bases remained unmatched. This CDR3 reads CASSLELAYYEQYF. The CDR3 DNA reads as TGTGCCAGCAGCTTAGAACTAGCGTACTACGAGCAGTACTTC.

Note on this clonotype: It is likely a read error, because the conserved phenylalanine at the end of the CDR3 is missing. The rearrangement uses TRBV19 and TRBJ2-5; TRBD2 is a possible D gene (5 bases). The CDR3 extends over 13 amino acids. Germline V CDR1 and CDR2: LNHDA, SQIVND (reference sequence). The V gene lost 5 bases and the J gene lost 2 bases, with 9 bases spanning the gap. The CDR3 protein is CASSRGGQETQYS. The CDR3 nucleotides are TGTGCCAGTAGTCGAGGAGGACAAGAGACCCAGTACTCC.

In its sample, this clonotype was seen many times. The V gene is TRBV5-1, the J gene TRBJ1-4; D is uncertain. V lost 1 base and J 7 bases, leaving 14 bases between the germline ends. Germline assignment: CDR1 SGHRS and CDR2 YFSETQ. The CDR3 runs 15 residues. DNA of the CDR3: TGCGCCAGCAGCTTGACGAATAAAGGAGGTGAAAAACTGTTTTTT. This codes for CASSLTNKGGEKLFF.

There are many counts of this clonotype. The V call is TRBV12-3 or TRBV12-4, the J call TRBJ2-5; 7 bases agree with TRBD2. The CDR3 contains 16 residues. Trimming took 2 bases from V and 3 from J; bases not matched to a gene: 9. DNA of the CDR3: TGTGCCAGCAGTTTATGGGGGAGGGCCCAGGAAGAGACCCAGTACTTC. Protein: CASSLWGRAQEETQYF.

The chain employs TRBV3-1 and TRBJ2-1; 11 bases fit TRBD2. The CDR3 extends over 13 amino acids. Germline values: CDR1 LGHDT, CDR2 YNNKEL (reference sequence). The trim removed 6 bases at V and 6 bases at J, leaving 1 base unmatched. In DNA form, the CDR3 reads TGTGCCAGCAGACTAGCGGGAGTCAATGAGCAGTTCTTC. The encoded protein is CASRLAGVNEQFF.

The V and J genes are TRBV6-1 and TRBJ1-3, with D perhaps matching TRBD1 (5 bases). The ends were cut back, 6 bases at V and 2 bases at J, with 11 bases in the middle. The CDR3 runs 14 residues. Germline CDR1 MNHNS, CDR2 SASEGT. The CDR3 sequence is CASRPGGPGNTIYF. The CDR3 DNA is TGTGCCAGCAGACCGGGGGGTCCTGGAAACACCATATATTTT.

This chain uses TRBV7-9 with TRBJ1-3; D gene unclear. V shed 2 bases and J shed 3 bases, with 8 bases lying between them. The germline gives CDR1 SEHNR, CDR2 FQNEAQ (reference sequence). The CDR3 is 14 residues long. The CDR3 is CASSLKLSGNTIYF. DNA for the CDR3: TGTGCCAGCAGCTTAAAATTGAGTGGAAACACCATATATTTT.

This clonotype has a count of ten or more. J is TRBJ1-6 and V is TRBV5-6; perhaps TRBD1 as D (5 bases). The CDR3 runs 16 residues. Germline CDR1 SGHDT, CDR2 YYEEEE. Trimming took off 0 bases at V and 0 bases at J, with 7 bases between the two ends. The CDR3 spells CASSLGQRSYNSPLHF. CDR3 in DNA: TGTGCCAGCAGCTTGGGACAGCGCTCCTATAATTCACCCCTCCACTTT.

There are many counts of this clonotype. The chain couples TRBV29-1 to TRBJ2-2; 7 bases fit TRBD1. The length of the CDR3 is 14 residues. The junction had 7 bases not matched to a gene; V was cut back by 5 bases and J by 4 bases. Germline CDR1 reads SQVTM; CDR2 reads ANQGSEA. CDR3 in DNA: TGCAGCGTTCGACAGGGCACCGGCACCGGGGAGCTGTTTTTT. Translated: CSVRQGTGTGELFF.

The V and J genes are TRBV2 and TRBJ1-1; D not resolved. This CDR3 spans 16 amino acids. Looked up from germline, CDR1 is SNHLY and CDR2 is FYNNEI. V was trimmed by 5 bases and J by 2 bases, leaving 18 bases between them. Here the CDR3 reads CASSPDLTLTNTEAFF. The CDR3 DNA is TGTGCCAGCAGTCCCGATCTGACCCTTACTAACACTGAAGCTTTCTTT. Full variable domain (outside the CDR3, taken from reference TRBV2 and TRBJ1-1): EPEVTQTPSHQVTQMGQEVILRCVPISNHLYFYWYRQILGQKVEFLVSFYNNEISEKSEIFDDQFSVERPDGSNFTLKIRSTKLEDSAMYFCASSPDLTLTNTEAFFGQGTRLTVV.

At least ten counts were recorded for this clonotype. The V gene is TRBV7-2, the J gene TRBJ2-7; 12 nucleotides line up with TRBD2. The ends lost 4 bases at V and 5 bases at J; junction bases unmatched: 9. Germline V gives CDR1 SGHTA, CDR2 FQGNSA. CDR3 length: 16 residues. CDR3 sequence: CASSSLGLAGSDEQYF. The CDR3, as DNA: TGTGCCAGCAGCTCATTAGGACTAGCGGGATCCGACGAGCAGTACTTC.

This clonotype was recorded at least ten times. J is TRBJ1-2 and V is TRBV24-1; D is ambiguous. CDR1 and CDR2 from the germline V gene are KGHDR and SFDVKD. CDR3 length equals 14 residues. V was trimmed by 3 bases and J by 2 bases, leaving 9 bases between them. The CDR3 coding sequence is TGTGCCACCAGTGATGCCCCCCAAAACTATGGCTACACCTTC. Translated, it gives CATSDAPQNYGYTF.

The V and J genes are TRBV19 and TRBJ1-4; weak D call: TRBD1 (5 bases). CDR3 length equals 16 residues. Germline CDR1 reads LNHDA; CDR2 reads SQIVND (reference sequence). The germline V and J ends were trimmed by 2 bases and 8 bases, with 18 bases remaining between them. The CDR3 DNA follows: TGTGCCAGTAGTATAACTAGGCTTCGGGACGGAGAAAAACTGTTTTTT. This translates into CASSITRLRDGEKLFF. The whole variable domain, remainder taken from reference TRBV19 and TRBJ1-4, is DGGITQSPKYLFRKEGQNVTLSCEQNLNHDAMYWYRQDPGQGLRLIYYSQIVNDFQKGDIAEGYSVSREKKESFPLTVTSAQKNPTAFYLCASSITRLRDGEKLFFGSGTQLSVL.

This clonotype was seen only once. This may come from a read error, since a much larger clone is one base off. This chain links TRBV29-1 with TRBJ1-4, with D hard to call. The CDR3 is 14 residues long. V lost 4 bases and J lost 3, with 12 bases in between. Looked up from germline, CDR1 is SQVTM and CDR2 is ANQGSEA. The CDR3 DNA reads as TGCAGCGTTGTCCAGACACGGGCTAATGAAAAACTGTTTTTT. This codes for CSVVQTRANEKLFF.

This clonotype appeared a few times. The chain combines TRBV6-5 with TRBJ1-5; D ambiguous. V dropped 6 bases and J dropped 0 bases, with 15 bases sitting between them. CDR1 is MNHEY, CDR2 SVGAGI, per germline. This CDR3 has 16 amino acids. CDR3 sequence: CASRPYFGVSNQPQHF. CDR3 in DNA: TGTGCCAGCAGACCGTACTTCGGTGTTAGCAATCAGCCCCAGCATTTT.

The chain joins TRBV2 to TRBJ1-4; the match to TRBD1 covers 9 bases. The V segment lost 6 bases and the J segment 10 bases; nucleotides outside the gene matches: 6. The CDR3 is 13 residues long. Germline-derived CDR1 and CDR2 are SNHLY and FYNNEI. CDR3 sequence: CASSRDRDGKLFF. In DNA, the CDR3 is TGTGCCAGCAGCCGGGACAGGGACGGAAAACTGTTTTTT.

This clonotype was seen only once. This may be a read error, as it is one base from a much larger clone. The final CDR3 position lacks the conserved phenylalanine or tryptophan, pointing to a likely read error. The chain carries TRBV5-4 and TRBJ1-1; TRBD1 matches at 8 bases. The germline V gene encodes CDR1 SGHNT and CDR2 YYREEE (reference sequence). The length of the CDR3 is 12 residues. Trimming took 4 bases from V and 5 from J; bases not matched to a gene: 1. In nucleotides, the CDR3 is TGTGCCAGCAGCCGGGACAGGACTGAAGCTTTCCTT. Its translation is CASSRDRTEAFL.

The chain carries TRBV28 and TRBJ2-7; 7 nucleotides match TRBD1. J gave up 3 bases and V 4 bases, and 6 bases lay outside the gene matches. This CDR3 comprises 14 residues. The V gene's germline CDR1 is MDHEN and CDR2 SYDVKM. CDR3 protein: CASSSPTGLYEQYF. The CDR3, as DNA: TGTGCCAGCAGTTCACCGACAGGGCTCTACGAGCAGTACTTC.

The chain combines TRBV2 with TRBJ1-5; D gene unclear. The CDR3 runs to 13 residues. CDR1 and CDR2 from the germline V gene are SNHLY and FYNNEI. Trimming pared 5 bases from V and 7 bases from J, leaving 12 bases between. CDR3 in DNA: TGTGCCAGCAGTTGGGAGAATAGGCAGCCCCAGCATTTT. Translation: CASSWENRQPQHF.

A few counts support this clonotype. The rearrangement uses TRBV6-2 or TRBV6-3 and TRBJ2-7, with TRBD1 matching 8 bases. The germline V gene has CDR1 MNHEY and CDR2 SVGEGT. The junction had 7 bases not matched to a gene; V was cut back by 5 bases and J by 1 base. This CDR3 is 15 amino acids long. CDR3 coding DNA: TGTGCCAGCAGTCCCGGGACAGGAGATTCCTACGAGCAGTACTTC. Its translation: CASSPGTGDSYEQYF.